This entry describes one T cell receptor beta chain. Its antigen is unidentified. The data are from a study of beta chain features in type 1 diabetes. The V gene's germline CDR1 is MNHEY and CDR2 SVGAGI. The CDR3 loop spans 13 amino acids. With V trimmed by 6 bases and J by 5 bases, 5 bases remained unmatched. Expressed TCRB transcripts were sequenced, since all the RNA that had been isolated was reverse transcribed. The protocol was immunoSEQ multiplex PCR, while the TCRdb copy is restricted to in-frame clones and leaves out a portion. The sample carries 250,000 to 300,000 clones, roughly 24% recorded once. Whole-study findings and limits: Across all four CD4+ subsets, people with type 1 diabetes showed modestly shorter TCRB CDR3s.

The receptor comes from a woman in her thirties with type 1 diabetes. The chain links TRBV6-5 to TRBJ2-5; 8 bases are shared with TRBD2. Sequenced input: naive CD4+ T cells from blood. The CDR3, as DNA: TGTGCCAGCAGCATATCGGGAGGGGAGACCCAGTACTTC. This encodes CASSISGGETQYF.